This is a list of T cell receptor beta chains from one sample in a study of T cells in Graves' hyperthyroidism and ophthalmopathy. TCRdb redid the calling of the multiplex PCR reads with MiXCR, one entry per CDR3 protein. Among 300,000 to 450,000 distinct CDR3 sequences listed, approximately 25% were seen once. Source material: blood. These receptors were obtained from a man aged 50 to 59 with Graves' hyperthyroidism. Both conserved end residues are part of each CDR3. The order of the fields is J gene, clone size, CDR3 length, D gene, V gene, CDR3 DNA, CDR3 protein. The D gene is left open where the match is weak. Not all rows give a size; the values are once, few, many and, for expanded clones, a class.

TRBJ2-3,NA,14,NA,TRBV2,TGTGCCAGCAGTGAAGTAGGACACACAGATACGCAGTATTTT,CASSEVGHTDTQYF
TRBJ2-5,few,18,TRBD2,TRBV12-3/TRBV12-4,TGTGCCAGCAGTTTTCTGATGGCTAGCGGGAGGTTCCAAGAGACCCAGTACTTC,CASSFLMASGRFQETQYF
TRBJ2-3,many,13,NA,TRBV27,TGTGCCAGCAGTTACTTGGCGAGAGATACGCAGTATTTT,CASSYLARDTQYF
TRBJ1-1,few,13,NA,TRBV6-1,TGTGCCAGCAGTTATCAGGGGATCACTGAAGCTTTCTTT,CASSYQGITEAFF
TRBJ2-7,NA,13,NA,TRBV6-1,TGTGCCAGTTCGGACTCCCCGGCCAACGAGCAGTACTTC,CASSDSPANEQYF
TRBJ2-7,few,15,TRBD1,TRBV27,TGTGCCAGCAGTTTATTTGGGACAGGACTCTACGAGCAGTACTTC,CASSLFGTGLYEQYF
TRBJ2-5,many,14,NA,TRBV10-1,TGCGCCAGCAGTAACGGACGGGACGCGGAGACCCAGTACTTC,CASSNGRDAETQYF
TRBJ2-7,many,15,TRBD2,TRBV6-1,TGTGCCAGCAGCGCAGCGGGACTCATGGCTTACGAGCAGTACTTC,CASSAAGLMAYEQYF
TRBJ1-2,few,14,NA,TRBV27,TGTGCCAGCAGTTTACAGGGGCACGGCTATGGCTACACCTTC,CASSLQGHGYGYTF
TRBJ2-7,NA,18,TRBD2,TRBV5-1,TGCGCCAGCAGCTGGGGACTAGCGGGAGGACCTAGCTCCTACGAGCAGTACTTC,CASSWGLAGGPSSYEQYF
TRBJ1-5,few,12,NA,TRBV20-1,TGCAGTGCTAGACAACTGGGGCAGCCCCAGCATTTT,CSARQLGQPQHF